Listed below are T cell receptor beta chains from one sample, sequenced in a study of long-term antiretroviral therapy in people with HIV. Sequenced by immunoSEQ multiplex PCR; TCRdb stores in-frame clones only, minus some. The table lists some 15,000 clones, roughly 88% of them singletons. Here the sequenced sample was unsorted PBMCs, taken 6.2 years after starting antiretroviral therapy. The receptors were gathered from a middle-aged man with HIV. Each CDR3 is given with its conserved first and last residue. The D gene is left open where the match is weak. Clone size is shown for a subset of rows, as once, few, many or a class of expanded clone.

D,V,J,size,CDR3,DNA
TRBD2,TRBV18,TRBJ2-7,.,CASSPSRELEQYF,TGTGCCAGCTCACCATCGCGGGAGCTCGAGCAGTACTTC
TRBD2,TRBV28,TRBJ2-1,.,CASRSGSSYNEQFF,TGTGCCAGCAGGAGCGGGAGCTCCTACAATGAGCAGTTCTTC
TRBD1,TRBV25-1,TRBJ1-1,.,CASSDLDRGNTEAFF,TGTGCCAGCAGTGATTTGGACAGGGGTAACACTGAAGCTTTCTTT
TRBD2,TRBV5-4,TRBJ2-5,once,CASSAGLAGGETQYF,TGTGCCAGCAGCGCGGGACTAGCGGGAGGAGAGACCCAGTACTTC
.,TRBV18,TRBJ2-6,.,CASSPTGSTGANVLTF,TGTGCCAGCTCCCCAACAGGGTCGACTGGGGCCAACGTCCTGACTTTC
TRBD2,TRBV7-6,TRBJ2-5,.,CASSLGPAGGEETQYF,TGTGCCAGCAGCTTAGGACCAGCGGGAGGAGAAGAGACCCAGTACTTC
TRBD1,TRBV30,TRBJ1-2,.,CAWSVGLGNRGGYTF,TGTGCCTGGAGTGTAGGGCTCGGGAACAGGGGAGGCTACACCTTC
TRBD2,TRBV27,TRBJ2-1,.,CASSRERGSYNEQFF,TGTGCCAGCAGCCGAGAGCGGGGCTCCTACAATGAGCAGTTCTTC
.,TRBV9,TRBJ1-1,.,CASSVAGQSSEAFF,TGTGCCAGCAGCGTGGCCGGACAGTCGTCCGAAGCTTTCTTT
TRBD2,TRBV9,TRBJ2-3,.,CASSIGTSGRPTDTQYF,TGTGCCAGCAGCATCGGGACTAGCGGGAGGCCCACAGATACGCAGTATTTT
.,TRBV14,TRBJ1-1,.,CASSQDWAGTRNTEAFF,TGTGCCAGCAGCCAAGATTGGGCAGGGACAAGGAACACTGAAGCTTTCTTT
.,TRBV27,TRBJ1-1,.,CASSFLVGVNTEAFF,TGTGCCAGCAGTTTTTTGGTGGGGGTGAACACTGAAGCTTTCTTT
.,TRBV7-8,TRBJ1-2,.,CASSRTTSGSNGYTF,TGTGCCAGCAGCCGGACAACCTCAGGGTCGAATGGCTACACCTTC
.,TRBV7-2,TRBJ2-3,.,CASSSGYTDTQYF,TGTGCCAGCAGCTCCGGATACACAGATACGCAGTATTTT
.,TRBV7-9,TRBJ1-4,.,CASSLRGSGDNEKLFF,TGTGCCAGCAGCTTAAGAGGCTCGGGGGATAATGAAAAACTGTTTTTT
.,TRBV6-5,TRBJ1-3,.,CASSSAAGNTIYF,TGTGCCAGTTCGTCGGCAGCGGGAAACACCATATATTTT
TRBD1,TRBV28,TRBJ1-2,.,CASRQGQGGDYGYTF,TGTGCCAGCAGACAAGGACAGGGTGGGGACTATGGCTACACCTTC
.,TRBV9,TRBJ2-1,.,CASSPQGAYNNEQFF,TGTGCCAGCAGCCCCCAGGGAGCGTACAACAATGAGCAGTTCTTC
.,TRBV2,TRBJ1-3,.,CASRDALGGNTIYF,TGTGCCAGCCGGGACGCGTTAGGGGGAAACACCATATATTTT
TRBD1,TRBV4-3,TRBJ2-7,few,CASSLRAGTGGLEQYF,TGCGCCAGCAGCCTAAGAGCCGGGACAGGGGGCCTGGAGCAGTACTTC
.,TRBV7-3,TRBJ2-5,.,CASSFTLETQYF,TGTGCCAGCAGCTTCACTTTGGAGACCCAGTACTTC
.,TRBV9,TRBJ2-1,.,CASSAYDHNEQFF,TGTGCCAGCAGCGCCTACGATCACAATGAGCAGTTCTTC
.,TRBV6-1,TRBJ2-2,.,CASTEFRNTGELFF,TGTGCCAGCACCGAATTCAGGAACACCGGGGAGCTGTTTTTT
TRBD1,TRBV9,TRBJ2-1,.,CASKGQGYNEQFF,TGTGCCAGCAAGGGACAGGGCTACAATGAGCAGTTCTTC
TRBD2,TRBV30,TRBJ2-1,.,CAWSGGLAGTAYNEQFF,TGTGCCTGGAGTGGGGGACTAGCGGGAACAGCCTACAATGAGCAGTTCTTC
TRBD1,TRBV30,TRBJ2-3,once,CAWSKQGAPTDTQYF,TGTGCCTGGAGTAAACAGGGGGCGCCCACAGATACGCAGTATTTT
.,TRBV9,TRBJ1-3,few,CASSLGYSGNTIYF,TGTGCCAGCAGCCTGGGATACTCTGGAAACACCATATATTTT
.,TRBV7-6,TRBJ2-3,.,CASSAQETSTDTQYF,TGTGCCAGCAGCGCCCAAGAGACAAGTACAGATACGCAGTATTTT
.,TRBV27,TRBJ2-1,.,CASSLWQNEQFF,TGTGCCAGCAGTTTATGGCAGAACGAGCAGTTCTTC
TRBD1,TRBV2,TRBJ2-7,.,CASSAGTGGYEQYF,TGTGCCAGCAGTGCCGGGACAGGGGGCTACGAGCAGTACTTC
TRBD2,TRBV4-3,TRBJ2-7,.,CASSQESSGSSYEQYF,TGCGCCAGCAGCCAAGAGTCTAGCGGGAGTTCCTACGAGCAGTACTTC
.,TRBV12-5,TRBJ2-7,.,CASGLDSSYPYEQYF,TGTGCTAGTGGTTTGGACAGCTCCTACCCCTACGAGCAGTACTTC
TRBD1,TRBV6-1,TRBJ1-5,.,CASRRQGGNQPQHF,TGTGCCAGCAGGCGACAGGGGGGTAATCAGCCCCAGCATTTT
.,TRBV7-2,TRBJ2-3,.,CASSLMFMDTQYF,TGTGCCAGCAGCTTAATGTTCATGGATACGCAGTATTTT
.,TRBV15,TRBJ1-1,.,CATSRDTGRTEAFF,TGTGCCACCAGCAGAGATACAGGGCGGACTGAAGCTTTCTTT
.,TRBV6-6,TRBJ2-3,.,CASSYLVRDTDTQYF,TGTGCCAGCAGTTACCTTGTGCGGGACACAGATACGCAGTATTTT
.,TRBV7-9,TRBJ1-2,.,CASSRQELLDGYTF,TGTGCCAGCAGCCGACAGGAGCTCTTGGATGGCTACACCTTC
TRBD1,TRBV11-2,TRBJ2-5,.,CASSPGTGLETQYF,TGTGCCAGCAGCCCTGGGACAGGGCTAGAGACCCAGTACTTC
TRBD1,TRBV6-1,TRBJ1-5,.,CASSEAGTGQNQPQHF,TGTGCCAGCAGTGAAGCCGGGACAGGTCAAAATCAGCCCCAGCATTTT
.,TRBV6-1,TRBJ2-3,.,CASTQGKDTQYF,TGTGCCAGCACTCAGGGTAAAGATACGCAGTATTTT
.,TRBV7-3,TRBJ1-1,.,CASSLTGAKAEAFF,TGTGCCAGCAGCTTAACCGGGGCTAAAGCTGAAGCTTTCTTT
.,TRBV7-8,TRBJ1-3,.,CASSLAYSGNTIYF,TGTGCCAGCAGCTTAGCCTACTCTGGAAACACCATATATTTT
.,TRBV7-9,TRBJ1-2,.,CASSFEGSVYGYTF,TGTGCCAGCAGCTTTGAAGGGAGCGTCTATGGCTACACCTTC
TRBD1,TRBV4-1,TRBJ1-3,.,CASSQEGTVSGNTIYF,TGCGCCAGCAGCCAAGAGGGGACAGTCTCTGGAAACACCATATATTTT
.,TRBV27,TRBJ1-2,.,CASSIGGLGYYGYTF,TGTGCCAGCAGCATAGGGGGGCTAGGATACTATGGCTACACCTTC
.,TRBV29-1,TRBJ1-1,.,CSVDGDTEAFF,TGCAGCGTTGATGGGGACACTGAAGCTTTCTTT
.,TRBV4-3,TRBJ2-4,.,CASSRNGDGKNIQYF,TGCGCCAGCAGCCGAAATGGCGACGGCAAAAACATTCAGTACTTC
.,TRBV7-9,TRBJ2-3,.,CASSLAGVRPGDTQYF,TGTGCCAGCAGCTTAGCGGGAGTGCGTCCGGGAGATACGCAGTATTTT
TRBD2,TRBV7-2,TRBJ2-2,.,CASSPSPTSGRGGTGELFF,TGTGCCAGCAGCCCATCCCCGACTAGCGGGAGGGGGGGCACCGGGGAGCTGTTTTTT
.,TRBV27,TRBJ2-7,.,CASSFQDTYEQYF,TGTGCCAGCAGTTTTCAGGATACCTACGAGCAGTACTTC
.,TRBV4-2,TRBJ2-7,few,CASSHSPRGPTYEQYF,TGTGCCAGCAGCCACTCCCCAAGGGGCCCTACCTACGAGCAGTACTTC
.,TRBV29-1,TRBJ2-2,.,CSVGRDTTGELFF,TGCAGCGTTGGAAGGGACACTACCGGGGAGCTGTTTTTT
TRBD2,TRBV9,TRBJ2-1,.,CASSVRLAGVQFF,TGTGCCAGCAGCGTACGACTAGCGGGAGTGCAGTTCTTC
.,TRBV2,TRBJ2-2,.,CASSEVAGNTGELFF,TGTGCCAGCAGTGAAGTGGCGGGGAACACCGGGGAGCTGTTTTTT
.,TRBV6-1,TRBJ1-2,.,CASSRTDINYGYTF,TGTGCCAGCTCTAGAACAGATATTAACTATGGCTACACCTTC